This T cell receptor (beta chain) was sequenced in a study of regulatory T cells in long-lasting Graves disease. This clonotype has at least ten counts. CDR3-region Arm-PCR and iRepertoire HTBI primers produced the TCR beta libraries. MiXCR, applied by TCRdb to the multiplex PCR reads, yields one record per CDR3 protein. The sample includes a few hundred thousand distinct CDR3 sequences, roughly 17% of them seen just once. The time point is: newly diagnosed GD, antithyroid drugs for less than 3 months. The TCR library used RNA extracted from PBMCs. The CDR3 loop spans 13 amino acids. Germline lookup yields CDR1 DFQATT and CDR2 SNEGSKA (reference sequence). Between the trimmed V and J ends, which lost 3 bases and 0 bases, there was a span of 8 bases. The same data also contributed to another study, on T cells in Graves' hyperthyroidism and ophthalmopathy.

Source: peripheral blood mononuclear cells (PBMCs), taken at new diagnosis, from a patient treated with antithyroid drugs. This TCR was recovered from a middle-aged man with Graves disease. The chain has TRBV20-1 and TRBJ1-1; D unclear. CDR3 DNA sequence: TGCAGTGCTAGTAAGGATCTGAACACTGAAGCTTTCTTT. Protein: CSASKDLNTEAFF.